A single sample gave rise to the 19 T cell receptor beta chains below, sequenced in a study of blood T cell repertoires in COVID-19. TCRdb keeps only in-frame clones here, not all; method: immunoSEQ multiplex PCR. The sample records tens of thousands of clones, 75% to 85% being singletons. Material for sequencing was peripheral blood. These receptors were obtained from a man in his 70s with acute or convalescent COVID-19.

V and J are TRBV11-1 and TRBJ2-7, with 12 nucleotides matching TRBD1. The V and J ends lost 7 bases and 4 bases, in that order; junction bases with no gene match: 8. The germline V gene encodes CDR1 SGHAT and CDR2 FQDESV (reference sequence). The CDR3 totals 15 residues. CDR3 DNA sequence: TGTGCCAGCACCACTCCGGGACAGGGGGCGTACGAGCAGTACTTC. Translated: CASTTPGQGAYEQYF.

The J gene is TRBJ2-3, the V gene TRBV18, with 7 bases that match TRBD1. CDR1 is KGHSH and CDR2 is LQKENI in the germline V gene. This CDR3 has 18 amino acids. The junction had 14 bases not matched to a gene; V was cut back by 3 bases and J by 2 bases. The chain's CDR3 is CASSPFRQGPTFTDTQYF. The CDR3, as DNA: TGTGCCAGCTCACCCTTCCGACAGGGACCTACCTTCACAGATACGCAGTATTTT.

The chain is built from TRBV27 and TRBJ2-7; the match to TRBD1 covers 8 bases. The CDR3 contains 15 residues. V gave up 8 bases and J gave up 1 base; unmatched junction bases: 10. Germline values: CDR1 MNHEY, CDR2 SMNVEV (reference sequence). The CDR3 DNA is TGTGCCAGCGGCCTTCCGGGACAGGAATCCTACGAGCAGTACTTC. This encodes CASGLPGQESYEQYF.

V gene TRBV6-5 combines with J gene TRBJ2-3; 7 bases are shared with TRBD2. The J segment lost 2 bases and the V segment lost 2 bases, leaving 4 bases of the junction unmatched. This CDR3 region has 15 residues. Germline lookup yields CDR1 MNHEY and CDR2 SVGAGI. CDR3 protein: CASSYRAGITDTQYF. The CDR3 region has the DNA TGTGCCAGCAGTTACAGAGCGGGGATCACAGATACGCAGTATTTT.

This clone turned up a few times. The rearrangement links TRBV10-3 to TRBJ2-2, with a tentative D call TRBD1 (6 bases). V lost 6 bases to trimming and J lost 6 bases, with 11 bases between them. The CDR3 runs 13 residues. Germline loops: CDR1 ENHRY, CDR2 SYGVKD. In nucleotides, the CDR3 is TGTGCCATCAGGGACAGTTCCGCCGGGGAGCTGTTTTTT. Its translation: CAIRDSSAGELFF.

The rearrangement links TRBV5-4 to TRBJ1-5; 11 bases match TRBD1. Germline trimming cut 3 bases from V and 5 bases from J; bases unmatched to any gene: 4. Germline V CDR1 and CDR2: SGHNT, YYREEE (reference sequence). This CDR3 region has 15 residues. The CDR3 sequence: CASSSRDRGDQPQHF. The CDR3 nucleotides read TGTGCCAGCAGCTCCCGGGACAGGGGGGATCAGCCCCAGCATTTT. Supplemented by reference TRBV5-4 and TRBJ1-5, the full variable domain reads ETGVTQSPTHLIKTRGQQVTLRCSSQSGHNTVSWYQQALGQGPQFIFQYYREEENGRGNFPPRFSGLQFPNYSSELNVNALELDDSALYLCASSSRDRGDQPQHFGDGTRLSIL.

This chain connects TRBV5-4 to TRBJ2-7, with TRBD2 matching over 8 bases. Per germline, CDR1 SGHNT and CDR2 YYREEE (reference sequence). This CDR3 region has 13 residues. The J segment lost 5 bases and the V segment lost 3 bases, leaving 4 bases of the junction unmatched. The CDR3 protein is CASSSRGADEQYF. The CDR3 nucleotides read TGTGCCAGCAGCTCGCGGGGGGCTGACGAGCAGTACTTC.

In its sample, this clone was seen a few times. This chain links TRBV28 with TRBJ2-1; 7 bases align to TRBD1. Germline CDR1 MDHEN, CDR2 SYDVKM. V lost 6 bases, J lost 5 bases, and 7 bases stayed unmatched. CDR3 length: 14 amino acids. For the CDR3, the DNA is TGTGCCAGCAGATTACCGGGACAGAACAATGAGCAGTTCTTC. This translates into CASRLPGQNNEQFF.

The chain recombines TRBV3-1 (or the pseudogene TRBV3-2) with TRBJ1-1; D unclear. The CDR3 runs 15 residues. Germline V gives CDR1 LGHDT, CDR2 YNNKEL (reference sequence). The ends were cut back, 0 bases at V and 1 base at J, with 9 bases in the middle. The CDR3 sequence is CASSQEWSGNTEAFF. The CDR3 DNA sequence: TGTGCCAGCAGCCAAGAATGGTCGGGGAACACTGAAGCTTTCTTT.

The V gene is TRBV27, the J gene TRBJ2-3; D might be TRBD1 (6 bases). The germline gives CDR1 MNHEY, CDR2 SMNVEV (reference sequence). The V end was cut by 5 bases, the J end by 5 bases, with 14 bases between. The CDR3 length is 14 residues. The CDR3 region is CASSPRQVGDTQYF. DNA of the CDR3: TGTGCCAGCAGTCCCAGACAGGTTGGAGATACGCAGTATTTT.

The V gene is TRBV28, the J gene TRBJ2-2, with TRBD2 identical over 8 bases. The V gene's germline CDR1 is MDHEN and CDR2 SYDVKM. Trimming removed 6 bases from V and 1 base from J; junction bases left unmatched: 1. The CDR3 is made up of 14 amino acids. Written as DNA, the CDR3 is TGTGCCAGCAGGGGGACTAGGAACACCGGGGAGCTGTTTTTT. Protein product: CASRGTRNTGELFF. Complete variable domain (other parts from reference TRBV28 and TRBJ2-2): DVKVTQSSRYLVKRTGEKVFLECVQDMDHENMFWYRQDPGLGLRLIYFSYDVKMKEKGDIPEGYSVSREKKERFSLILESASTNQTSMYLCASRGTRNTGELFFGEGSRLTVL.

This chain connects TRBV4-2 to TRBJ2-1, with TRBD1 matching 10 bases. There are 14 residues in the CDR3. The germline CDR1 and CDR2 sequences are LGHNA and YNFKEQ. With V trimmed by 1 base and J by 9 bases, 3 bases remained unmatched. The DNA for the CDR3 is TGTGCCAGCAGCCAAGGGACAGGGGGGGGTGAGCAGTTCTTC. This codes for CASSQGTGGGEQFF.

V and J are TRBV6-5 and TRBJ2-3; 8 bases agree with TRBD2. The J segment lost 4 bases and the V segment lost 6 bases, leaving 6 bases of the junction unmatched. CDR1 is MNHEY, CDR2 SVGAGI, per germline. The CDR3 contains 14 residues. CDR3 coding DNA: TGTGCCAGCAGAGCGGGAGTTCGGGCAGATACGCAGTATTTT. Encoded protein: CASRAGVRADTQYF.

This chain connects TRBV29-1 to TRBJ1-2, with a tentative D call TRBD1 (5 bases). CDR3 length equals 12 residues. V lost 7 bases and J 8 bases, leaving 17 bases between the germline ends. Germline assignment: CDR1 SQVTM and CDR2 ANQGSEA. The CDR3 protein is CSDAQGALGYTF. Here the CDR3 DNA reads TGCAGCGACGCCCAAGGGGCGCTAGGCTACACCTTC.

This clone has just one count. The V call is TRBV3-1 (or the pseudogene TRBV3-2), the J call TRBJ1-4; a possible D gene is TRBD1 (6 bases). Trimming removed 2 bases at V and 7 bases at J, with 17 bases between. The CDR3 sequence is 16 residues long. Germline CDR1 and CDR2: LGHDT and YNNKEL (reference sequence). The CDR3 loop is CASSQRGQGLGEKLFF. For the CDR3, the DNA is TGTGCCAGCAGCCAAAGGGGACAAGGGTTGGGTGAAAAACTGTTTTTT.

The chain combines TRBV6-2 or TRBV6-3 with TRBJ2-3, with unresolved D. The germline V gene encodes CDR1 MNHEY and CDR2 SVGEGT. V was shortened by 6 bases and J by 6 bases, with 13 bases between the two germline ends. The CDR3 has 13 amino acids. The CDR3 DNA reads TGTGCCAGCAGCCAAGACTCTCCGGATACGCAGTATTTT. This sequence encodes CASSQDSPDTQYF.

The chain recombines TRBV6-5 with TRBJ2-2; unclear D gene. The CDR3 is 13 residues long. CDR1 and CDR2 from the germline V gene are MNHEY and SVGAGI. Trimming pared 7 bases from V and 6 bases from J, leaving 12 bases between. In DNA, the CDR3 is TGTGCCAGCACCTATGGGCAGGCCGGGGAGCTGTTTTTT. Translated: CASTYGQAGELFF.

The chain has TRBV14 and TRBJ1-2, with a tentative D call TRBD1 (6 bases). The ends were cut back, 6 bases at V and 2 bases at J, with 10 bases in the middle. Looked up from germline, CDR1 is SGHDN and CDR2 is FVKESK. The CDR3 runs to 13 residues. CDR3: CASSLGGNYGYTF. DNA for the CDR3: TGTGCCAGCAGTCTAGGGGGAAACTATGGCTACACCTTC.

The gene calls are TRBV5-1 and TRBJ2-6; weak D call: TRBD1 (5 bases). The CDR3 loop spans 17 amino acids. CDR1 SGHRS and CDR2 YFSETQ come from the germline V gene. The V gene lost 2 bases and the J gene lost 0 bases, with 12 bases spanning the gap. The CDR3 protein is CASSFIGARSGANVLTF. DNA of the CDR3: TGCGCCAGCAGCTTTATAGGGGCCCGCTCTGGGGCCAACGTCCTGACTTTC.